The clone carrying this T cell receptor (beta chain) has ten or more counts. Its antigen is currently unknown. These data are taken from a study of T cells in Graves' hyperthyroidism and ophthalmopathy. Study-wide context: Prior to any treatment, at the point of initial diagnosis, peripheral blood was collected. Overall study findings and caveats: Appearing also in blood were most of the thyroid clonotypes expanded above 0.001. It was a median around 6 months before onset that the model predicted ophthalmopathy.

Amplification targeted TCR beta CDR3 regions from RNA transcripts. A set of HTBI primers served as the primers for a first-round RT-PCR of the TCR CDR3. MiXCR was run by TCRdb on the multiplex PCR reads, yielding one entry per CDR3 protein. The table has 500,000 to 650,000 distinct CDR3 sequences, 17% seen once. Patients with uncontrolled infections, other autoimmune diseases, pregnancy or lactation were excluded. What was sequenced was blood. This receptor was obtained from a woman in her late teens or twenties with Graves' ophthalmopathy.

The CDR3 loop reads CATSEREGSSYNEQFF. The CDR3 nucleotides are TGTGCCACCAGTGAACGGGAAGGGTCTTCCTACAATGAGCAGTTCTTC. The chain has TRBV24-1 and TRBJ2-1, with D tentatively TRBD2 (5 bases). CDR1 and CDR2 (germline): KGHDR, SFDVKD. The V end lost 4 bases, the J end lost 1 base, and 13 bases lay between the germline ends. The CDR3 has 16 amino acids.